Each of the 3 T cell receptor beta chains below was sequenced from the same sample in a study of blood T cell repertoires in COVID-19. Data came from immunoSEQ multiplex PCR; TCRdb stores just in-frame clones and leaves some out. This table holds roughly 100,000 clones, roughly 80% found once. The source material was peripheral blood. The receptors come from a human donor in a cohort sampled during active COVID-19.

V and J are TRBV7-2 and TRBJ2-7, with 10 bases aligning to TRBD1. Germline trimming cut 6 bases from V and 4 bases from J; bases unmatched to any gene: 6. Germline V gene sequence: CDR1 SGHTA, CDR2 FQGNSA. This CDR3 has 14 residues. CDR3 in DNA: TGTGCCAGCAGGGCTAGGACAGGGGGGTACGAGCAGTACTTC. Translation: CASRARTGGYEQYF. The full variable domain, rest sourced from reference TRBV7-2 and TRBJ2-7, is GAGVSQSPSNKVTEKGKDVELRCDPISGHTALYWYRQSLGQGLEFLIYFQGNSAPDKSGLPSDRFSAERTGGSVSTLTIQRTQQEDSAVYLCASRARTGGYEQYFGPGTRLTVT.

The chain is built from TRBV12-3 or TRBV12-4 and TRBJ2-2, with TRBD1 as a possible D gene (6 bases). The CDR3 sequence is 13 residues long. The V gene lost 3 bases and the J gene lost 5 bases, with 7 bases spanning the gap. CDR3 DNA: TGTGCCAGCAGTTTTAGGGGGACCGGGGAGCTGTTTTTT. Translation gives CASSFRGTGELFF.

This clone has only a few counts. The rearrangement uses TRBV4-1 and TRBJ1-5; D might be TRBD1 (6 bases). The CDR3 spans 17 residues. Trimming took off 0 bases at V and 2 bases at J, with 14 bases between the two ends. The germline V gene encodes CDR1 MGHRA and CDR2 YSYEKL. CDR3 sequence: CASSQEVLQGGNQPQHF. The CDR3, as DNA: TGCGCCAGCAGCCAAGAAGTTTTACAGGGCGGCAATCAGCCCCAGCATTTT.